This is a list of T cell receptor beta chains from one sample in a study of blood T cell repertoires in COVID-19. The protocol was immunoSEQ multiplex PCR, while the TCRdb copy is restricted to in-frame clones and leaves out a portion. This sample has a few hundred thousand clones, with roughly 84% found just once. The sequenced sample was peripheral blood. The receptor source for this set is a woman aged 40 to 50 who had recovered from COVID-19. Each CDR3 is given with its conserved first and last residue. Fields, in order: CDR3 protein, CDR3 DNA, D gene, V gene, clone size, J gene. D genes are given only for firm matches. Expanded clones get a size class; other rows say once, few or many, or leave the size out.

CDR3: CASSPFAGGTYEQYF
DNA: TGTGCCAGCAGCCCGTTTGCCGGGGGGACCTACGAGCAGTACTTC
D: TRBD2
V: TRBV7-2
size: NA
J: TRBJ2-7

CDR3: CASSPRAGLMAYEQYF
DNA: TGTGCCAGCAGCCCACGGGCCGGACTGATGGCCTACGAGCAGTACTTC
D: NA
V: TRBV7-8
size: NA
J: TRBJ2-7

CDR3: CASSEVRLSNEQFF
DNA: TGTGCCAGCAGCGAAGTCAGGCTCAGCAATGAGCAGTTCTTC
D: NA
V: TRBV13
size: NA
J: TRBJ2-1

CDR3: CASSVLLVTDTQYF
DNA: TGTGCCAGCAGCGTTCTTCTAGTTACAGATACGCAGTATTTT
D: NA
V: TRBV9
size: NA
J: TRBJ2-3

CDR3: CASASTFTDTQYF
DNA: TGTGCCAGCGCCTCGACTTTCACAGATACGCAGTATTTT
D: NA
V: TRBV6-5
size: NA
J: TRBJ2-3

CDR3: CASSLDSSTDTQYF
DNA: TGCGCCAGCAGCTTGGACTCTAGCACAGATACGCAGTATTTT
D: NA
V: TRBV5-1
size: NA
J: TRBJ2-3

CDR3: CASSSQVDSPLHF
DNA: TGTGCCAGCAGCTCCCAGGTGGATTCACCCCTCCACTTT
D: NA
V: TRBV7-2
size: NA
J: TRBJ1-6

CDR3: CASSGIGEGTYEQYF
DNA: TGTGCCAGCAGTGGGATCGGGGAGGGAACCTACGAGCAGTACTTC
D: TRBD2
V: TRBV6-2/TRBV6-3
size: NA
J: TRBJ2-7

CDR3: CASSRDRGVGAGYTF
DNA: TGTGCCAGCAGCAGAGACAGGGGAGTAGGCGCTGGCTACACCTTC
D: TRBD1
V: TRBV6-6
size: NA
J: TRBJ1-2

CDR3: CASSPIVLAGYQETQYF
DNA: TGTGCCAGTAGTCCGATTGTACTAGCGGGGTACCAAGAGACCCAGTACTTC
D: TRBD2
V: TRBV19
size: NA
J: TRBJ2-5

CDR3: CAISTFDRGGGYTF
DNA: TGTGCCATCAGTACCTTCGACAGGGGTGGAGGCTACACCTTC
D: TRBD1
V: TRBV10-3
size: NA
J: TRBJ1-2

CDR3: CASSLERDRVNYGYTF
DNA: TGTGCCAGCAGCTTGGAAAGGGACAGAGTAAACTATGGCTACACCTTC
D: TRBD1
V: TRBV5-6
size: many
J: TRBJ1-2

CDR3: CASSLRNLAAYEQFF
DNA: TGCGCCAGCAGCTTGAGAAACTTAGCAGCCTATGAGCAGTTCTTC
D: NA
V: TRBV5-1
size: NA
J: TRBJ2-1

CDR3: CASSPRQGAGANVLTF
DNA: TGTGCCAGCTCACCTAGACAGGGGGCTGGGGCCAACGTCCTGACTTTC
D: TRBD1
V: TRBV18
size: once
J: TRBJ2-6

CDR3: CASSQDHPFRGSSEKLFF
DNA: TGTGCCAGCAGCCAAGATCACCCCTTTCGGGGGAGCTCTGAAAAACTGTTTTTT
D: NA
V: TRBV3-1/TRBV3-2
size: NA
J: TRBJ1-4

CDR3: CASSLTGESTEAFF
DNA: TGCGCCAGCAGCCTGACAGGGGAGTCCACTGAAGCTTTCTTT
D: TRBD1
V: TRBV4-3
size: NA
J: TRBJ1-1

CDR3: CASSLGGRDNQPQHF
DNA: TGTGCCAGCAGCTTAGGAGGCAGGGACAATCAGCCCCAGCATTTT
D: NA
V: TRBV13
size: NA
J: TRBJ1-5

CDR3: CASSLSDRRGTGVSYEQYF
DNA: TGTGCCAGCAGCTTATCTGACCGTCGTGGGACAGGAGTCTCCTACGAGCAGTACTTC
D: TRBD1
V: TRBV7-6
size: NA
J: TRBJ2-7

CDR3: CASSLFGDKQETQYF
DNA: TGTGCCAGCAGCTTATTTGGGGACAAACAAGAGACCCAGTACTTC
D: NA
V: TRBV7-2
size: few
J: TRBJ2-5

CDR3: CASNWDRQETQYF
DNA: TGTGCCAGCAACTGGGACAGACAAGAGACCCAGTACTTC
D: TRBD1
V: TRBV6-5
size: NA
J: TRBJ2-5

CDR3: CATSRPQGGAGTDTQYF
DNA: TGTGCCACCAGCAGACCCCAGGGGGGCGCGGGCACAGATACGCAGTATTTT
D: NA
V: TRBV15
size: NA
J: TRBJ2-3

CDR3: CTSSQGALRGRQSYEQYF
DNA: TGCACCAGCAGCCAAGGGGCCCTTCGGGGGAGACAATCCTACGAGCAGTACTTC
D: NA
V: TRBV1
size: NA
J: TRBJ2-7

CDR3: CASSLRAGGAETQYF
DNA: TGTGCCAGCAGCCTTAGGGCGGGGGGAGCAGAGACCCAGTACTTC
D: TRBD2
V: TRBV3-1/TRBV3-2
size: NA
J: TRBJ2-5

CDR3: CASSYVGPQTQYF
DNA: TGTGCCAGCAGTTACGTGGGGCCGCAGACCCAGTACTTC
D: NA
V: TRBV6-6
size: NA
J: TRBJ2-5

CDR3: CASTPGGDYYGYTF
DNA: TGTGCCAGTACCCCAGGGGGCGATTACTATGGCTACACCTTC
D: TRBD1
V: TRBV19
size: once
J: TRBJ1-2